One sample yielded the 30 T cell receptor beta chains listed below, sequenced in a study of long-term antiretroviral therapy in people with HIV. A v3.0 immunoSEQ assay was performed at survey level. Libraries were prepared by immunoSEQ multiplex PCR; TCRdb keeps only in-frame clonotypes and omits some of them. The table records roughly 28,000 clones, roughly 90% of them present only once. Source: unsorted PBMCs, taken 1.8 years after starting antiretroviral therapy. These receptors all stem from a young woman with HIV.

The chain uses TRBV11-2 and TRBJ1-1, with a tentative D call TRBD1 (5 bases). The length of the CDR3 is 15 residues. V dropped 5 bases and J dropped 6 bases, with 19 bases sitting between them. The germline CDR1 and CDR2 sequences are SGHAT and FQNNGV. CDR3 amino acids: CASSLAGGGRAEAFF. CDR3 coding DNA: TGTGCCAGCAGCCTAGCCGGGGGGGGGAGGGCTGAAGCTTTCTTT. Full variable domain (rest looked up from reference TRBV11-2 and TRBJ1-1): EAGVAQSPRYKIIEKRQSVAFWCNPISGHATLYWYQQILGQGPKLLIQFQNNGVVDDSQLPKDRFSAERLKGVDSTLKIQPAKLEDSAVYLCASSLAGGGRAEAFFGQGTRLTVV.

The V and J genes are TRBV11-3 and TRBJ2-5, with a possible D match to TRBD2 (6 bases). Trimming stripped 4 bases from V and 5 bases from J, with 20 bases between. Germline-derived CDR1 and CDR2 are SGHNT and YENEEA. This CDR3 has 16 amino acids. The chain's CDR3 is CASSSGGEQGGETQYF. The CDR3 DNA sequence: TGTGCCAGCAGCTCTGGCGGGGAGCAGGGTGGGGAGACCCAGTACTTC.

Here the CDR3 DNA reads TGTGCTACTTCTAGCATAACCGGGGAGCTGTTTTTT. Encoded protein: CATSSITGELFF. This chain connects TRBV6-1 to TRBJ2-2; TRBD2 is a possible D gene (5 bases). This CDR3 has 12 amino acids. The germline V gene has CDR1 MNHNS and CDR2 SASEGT.

This rearrangement joins TRBV28 to TRBJ1-1; perhaps TRBD1 as D (5 bases). Germline CDR1 MDHEN, CDR2 SYDVKM. This CDR3 is 14 amino acids long. V gave up 2 bases and J gave up 4 bases, with 11 bases separating them. CDR3 DNA sequence: TGTGCCAGCAGTTTAGGGGGGGTAGTCACTGAAGCTTTCTTT. Amino acids: CASSLGGVVTEAFF. The variable domain in full, with the rest retrieved from reference TRBV28 and TRBJ1-1, is DVKVTQSSRYLVKRTGEKVFLECVQDMDHENMFWYRQDPGLGLRLIYFSYDVKMKEKGDIPEGYSVSREKKERFSLILESASTNQTSMYLCASSLGGVVTEAFFGQGTRLTVV.

This clone was picked up one time. The rearrangement joins TRBV28 to TRBJ2-7; D gene ambiguous. V lost 7 bases and J 0 bases, leaving 13 bases between the germline ends. The CDR3 has 14 amino acids. Germline-derived CDR1 and CDR2 are MDHEN and SYDVKM. The chain's CDR3 is CASILDESSYEQYF. CDR3 coding DNA: TGTGCCAGCATTCTGGATGAAAGCTCCTACGAGCAGTACTTC. Together with reference TRBV28 and TRBJ2-7, the CDR3 gives the full variable domain: DVKVTQSSRYLVKRTGEKVFLECVQDMDHENMFWYRQDPGLGLRLIYFSYDVKMKEKGDIPEGYSVSREKKERFSLILESASTNQTSMYLCASILDESSYEQYFGPGTRLTVT.

The CDR3 loop reads CASSSLRGLAGKEQYF. In nucleotides, the CDR3 is TGTGCCAGCAGCTCGTTAAGGGGACTAGCGGGTAAGGAGCAGTACTTC. The chain employs TRBV11-2 and TRBJ2-7; 12 positions agree with TRBD2. The CDR3 extends over 16 amino acids. Germline CDR1 reads SGHAT; CDR2 reads FQNNGV. V dropped 4 bases and J dropped 7; count of bases not matched to a gene: 11. Supplemented by reference TRBV11-2 and TRBJ2-7, the full variable domain reads EAGVAQSPRYKIIEKRQSVAFWCNPISGHATLYWYQQILGQGPKLLIQFQNNGVVDDSQLPKDRFSAERLKGVDSTLKIQPAKLEDSAVYLCASSSLRGLAGKEQYFGPGTRLTVT.

The CDR3 protein is CASSPLNRMGTGELFF. Here the CDR3 DNA reads TGTGCCAGCTCACCACTAAACAGGATGGGCACCGGGGAGCTGTTTTTT. The rearrangement links TRBV18 to TRBJ2-2; the D gene is possibly TRBD1 (5 bases). The germline V gene has CDR1 KGHSH and CDR2 LQKENI. The V end was cut by 1 base, the J end by 4 bases, with 13 bases between. This CDR3 region has 16 residues.

This chain uses TRBV9 with TRBJ1-4, with TRBD1 matching over 10 bases. This CDR3 has 14 amino acids. Losses at the gene ends were 2 bases for V and 10 bases for J; bases not matched to a gene: 5. The germline V gene encodes CDR1 SGDLS and CDR2 YYNGEE. The CDR3 DNA reads TGTGCCAGCAGCGTGAGGGACAGGGGTGCAAAACTGTTTTTT. This gives the protein CASSVRDRGAKLFF.

The sample holds one count of this clone. The chain joins TRBV6-7 to TRBJ1-4, with D possibly matching TRBD1 (5 bases). TRBV6-7 counts as an open reading frame of uncertain function. The CDR3 loop spans 11 amino acids. V was shortened by 5 bases and J by 12 bases, with 10 bases between the two germline ends. The CDR3 nucleotides are TGTGCCAGCAGTGGGGGTCCTCAACTGTTTTTT. Its protein is CASSGGPQLFF.

V usage is TRBV10-2 and J usage is TRBJ2-1; 11 bases fit TRBD2. There are 16 residues in the CDR3. Germline CDR1 is WSHSY and CDR2 is SAAADI. V lost 6 bases and J lost 3; bases outside the gene matches: 7. Written as DNA, the CDR3 is TGCGCCAGCAGGCCGGGACTAGCGGCCTACTACAATGAGCAGTTCTTC. Its translation is CASRPGLAAYYNEQFF.

This rearrangement joins TRBV7-2 to TRBJ2-3; D gene unclear. CDR1 is SGHTA, CDR2 FQGNSA, per germline. Trimming shortened V by 5 bases and J by 0 bases, and 6 bases separated the two germline ends. The CDR3 totals 13 residues. Written as DNA, the CDR3 is TGTGCCAGCAGCCCACAGAGCACAGATACGCAGTATTTT. Encoded protein: CASSPQSTDTQYF.

The chain is built from TRBV7-8 and TRBJ1-1, with D hard to call. Trimming cost V 1 base and J 6 bases, with 6 bases left between them. Germline V CDR1 and CDR2: SGHVS, FQNEAQ. This CDR3 is 12 amino acids long. The CDR3 bases are TGTGCCAGCAGCTTAGGAAATTCTGAAGCTTTCTTT. The encoded protein is CASSLGNSEAFF. The full variable domain, its missing parts supplied by reference TRBV7-8 and TRBJ1-1, is GAGVSQSPRYKVAKRGQDVALRCDPISGHVSLFWYQQALGQGPEFLTYFQNEAQLDKSGLPSDRFFAERPEGSVSTLKIQRTQQEDSAVYLCASSLGNSEAFFGQGTRLTVV.

This rearrangement joins TRBV5-4 to TRBJ2-5; TRBD2 matches 12 bases. The J segment lost 5 bases and the V segment lost 9 bases, leaving 8 bases of the junction unmatched. CDR1 is SGHNT, CDR2 YYREEE, per germline (reference sequence). The CDR3 sequence is 14 residues long. The CDR3 loop reads CATRGLAGFETQYF. CDR3 sequence (DNA): TGTGCCACCCGAGGACTAGCGGGATTCGAGACCCAGTACTTC.

The V gene is TRBV28, the J gene TRBJ1-2, with D hard to call. Germline V CDR1 and CDR2: MDHEN, SYDVKM. V was clipped by 7 bases and J by 3 bases, with 9 bases between them. This CDR3 is built from 12 residues. CDR3 region: CASTREYYGYTF. The DNA of the CDR3 is TGTGCCAGCACTAGGGAATACTATGGCTACACCTTC.

The chain uses TRBV7-2 and TRBJ2-7; D is uncertain. V was trimmed by 3 bases and J by 7 bases, leaving 10 bases between them. The germline gives CDR1 SGHTA, CDR2 FQGNSA. The CDR3 has 12 amino acids. DNA for the CDR3: TGTGCCAGCAGCTTCGGGCCCAGTGAGCAGTACTTC. It specifies CASSFGPSEQYF.

The chain combines TRBV7-2 with TRBJ2-7; unclear D gene. V lost 8 bases and J 4 bases, leaving 3 bases between the germline ends. The CDR3 runs 9 residues. Germline V gene lookup returns CDR1 SGHTA and CDR2 FQGNSA. CDR3: CASGYEQYF. In DNA, the CDR3 is TGTGCCAGCGGTTACGAGCAGTACTTC.

The chain combines TRBV9 with TRBJ2-1; TRBD2 matches at 9 bases. Germline trimming cut 2 bases from V and 0 bases from J; bases unmatched to any gene: 0. Germline lookup yields CDR1 SGDLS and CDR2 YYNGEE. This CDR3 contains 15 residues. The CDR3 region is CASSVTSGSYNEQFF. DNA of the CDR3: TGTGCCAGCAGCGTGACTAGCGGCTCCTACAATGAGCAGTTCTTC.

The chain links TRBV6-6 to TRBJ1-3; 9 bases are shared with TRBD1. The ends lost 3 bases at V and 4 bases at J; junction bases unmatched: 4. The CDR3 runs to 15 residues. Germline CDR1 and CDR2: MNHNY and SVGAGI (reference sequence). The CDR3 loop is CASSYRGQGGNTIYF. For the CDR3, the DNA is TGTGCCAGCAGTTATCGGGGACAGGGAGGAAACACCATATATTTT.

The rearrangement uses TRBV4-3 and TRBJ2-3; 9 positions match TRBD1. The CDR3 totals 16 residues. V dropped 0 bases and J dropped 2; count of bases not matched to a gene: 3. The germline V gene encodes CDR1 LGHNA and CDR2 YSLEER. The CDR3 region is CASSQDDRGVTDTQYF. In DNA, the CDR3 is TGCGCCAGCAGCCAAGATGACAGGGGGGTCACAGATACGCAGTATTTT.

The chain combines TRBV29-1 with TRBJ1-5; maybe TRBD1 (5 bases). V was clipped by 3 bases and J by 8 bases, with 23 bases between them. CDR1 and CDR2 from the germline V gene are SQVTM and ANQGSEA. CDR3 length equals 16 residues. The CDR3 coding sequence is TGCAGCGTTGATAGGGGCTCTTGGGTAGGTATTAAGCCCCAGCATTTT. Protein: CSVDRGSWVGIKPQHF. The full variable domain, its missing parts supplied by reference TRBV29-1 and TRBJ1-5, is SAVISQKPSRDICQRGTSLTIQCQVDSQVTMMFWYRQQPGQSLTLIATANQGSEATYESGFVIDKFPISRPNLTFSTLTVSNMSPEDSSIYLCSVDRGSWVGIKPQHFGDGTRLSIL.

In DNA form, the CDR3 reads TGTGCCAGAGGGACAGGGACTGGCTACACCTTC. Translating gives CARGTGTGYTF. J is TRBJ1-2 and V is TRBV6-1; 9 bases fit TRBD1. The CDR3 contains 11 residues. From germline, CDR1 is MNHNS and CDR2 SASEGT. V lost 9 bases, J lost 7 bases, and 3 bases stayed unmatched.

This sequence joins TRBV5-1 and TRBJ1-3; 11 bases fit TRBD1. V was pared by 4 bases and J by 3 bases, with 6 bases of the junction left unmatched. Germline V gene sequence: CDR1 SGHRS, CDR2 YFSETQ. CDR3 length: 16 amino acids. The CDR3, as DNA: TGCGCCAGCAGCACAGGACAGGGGGCAGGTGGAAACACCATATATTTT. It translates to CASSTGQGAGGNTIYF.

V gene TRBV9 combines with J gene TRBJ2-7; 7 positions agree with TRBD2. The V gene's germline CDR1 is SGDLS and CDR2 YYNGEE. This CDR3 is built from 14 residues. Trimming cost V 3 bases and J 2 bases; bases outside gene matches: 5. CDR3 bases: TGTGCCAGCAGCGAGGGAGGGATGCCCTACGAGCAGTACTTC. Amino acids: CASSEGGMPYEQYF.

The chain combines TRBV9 with TRBJ1-3; D possibly corresponds to TRBD1 (6 bases). V lost 0 bases to trimming and J lost 0 bases, with 13 bases between them. The CDR3 contains 17 residues. Germline V gives CDR1 SGDLS, CDR2 YYNGEE. The CDR3 region has the DNA TGTGCCAGCAGCGTAGCGGGGGGCGCCTACTCTGGAAACACCATATATTTT. Amino acid sequence: CASSVAGGAYSGNTIYF. The entire variable domain, with the rest obtained from reference TRBV9 and TRBJ1-3, is as follows: DSGVTQTPKHLITATGQRVTLRCSPRSGDLSVYWYQQSLDQGLQFLIQYYNGEERAKGNILERFSAQQFPDLHSELNLSSLELGDSALYFCASSVAGGAYSGNTIYFGEGSWLTVV.

The V call is TRBV6-6, the J call TRBJ2-7, with a possible D match to TRBD2 (6 bases). Germline V gene data show CDR1 as MNHNY and CDR2 as SVGAGI (reference sequence). The length of the CDR3 is 16 residues. The ends were cut back, 2 bases at V and 4 bases at J, with 18 bases in the middle. Written as DNA, the CDR3 is TGTGCCAGCAGTTACGCGGAGGGAGCGCGAGGGTACGAGCAGTACTTC. Protein sequence: CASSYAEGARGYEQYF.

V and J are TRBV7-2 and TRBJ2-3, with a weak D call TRBD2 (5 bases). Trimming shortened V by 4 bases and J by 2 bases, and 13 bases separated the two germline ends. The germline V gene has CDR1 SGHTA and CDR2 FQGNSA. The CDR3 is made up of 15 amino acids. CDR3 sequence reads: CASSSVLGFTDTQYF. The CDR3 DNA follows: TGTGCCAGCAGCTCAGTACTAGGCTTCACAGATACGCAGTATTTT. Based on the CDR3 plus reference TRBV7-2 and TRBJ2-3, the full variable domain is GAGVSQSPSNKVTEKGKDVELRCDPISGHTALYWYRQSLGQGLEFLIYFQGNSAPDKSGLPSDRFSAERTGGSVSTLTIQRTQQEDSAVYLCASSSVLGFTDTQYFGPGTRLTVL.

Written as DNA, the CDR3 is TGTGCCAGCAGTCCCCTCCATGAGACCCAGTACTTC. This translates into CASSPLHETQYF. This chain uses TRBV6-5 with TRBJ2-5; D not resolved. The CDR3 is made up of 12 amino acids. The V end was cut by 5 bases, the J end by 5 bases, with 9 bases between. The germline CDR1 and CDR2 sequences are MNHEY and SVGAGI.

This chain uses TRBV27 with TRBJ2-4; 7 bases fit TRBD1. V gave up 8 bases and J gave up 0 bases; unmatched junction bases: 7. This CDR3 region has 15 residues. CDR1 and CDR2 (germline): MNHEY, SMNVEV (reference sequence). The CDR3 reads CASPVNRGAKNIQYF. CDR3 nucleotide sequence: TGTGCCAGCCCGGTCAACAGGGGAGCCAAAAACATTCAGTACTTC.

This rearrangement joins TRBV10-1 to TRBJ2-2; tentatively, D is TRBD1 or TRBD2 (5 bases each). The V end lost 7 bases, the J end lost 0 bases, and 9 bases lay between the germline ends. The CDR3 has 14 amino acids. CDR1 and CDR2 (germline): WNHNN, SYGVQD (reference sequence). The CDR3 here is CASTRGPNTGELFF. CDR3 in DNA: TGCGCCAGCACCCGGGGCCCGAACACCGGGGAGCTGTTTTTT.

CDR3 in amino acids: CASSTGTSGQETQYF. CDR3 nucleotides: TGTGCCAGCAGTACGGGGACTAGCGGTCAAGAGACCCAGTACTTC. V and J are TRBV28 and TRBJ2-5; 11 bases agree with TRBD2. There are 15 residues in the CDR3. V was clipped by 5 bases and J by 2 bases; unmatched bases: 4. Germline V gives CDR1 MDHEN, CDR2 SYDVKM.